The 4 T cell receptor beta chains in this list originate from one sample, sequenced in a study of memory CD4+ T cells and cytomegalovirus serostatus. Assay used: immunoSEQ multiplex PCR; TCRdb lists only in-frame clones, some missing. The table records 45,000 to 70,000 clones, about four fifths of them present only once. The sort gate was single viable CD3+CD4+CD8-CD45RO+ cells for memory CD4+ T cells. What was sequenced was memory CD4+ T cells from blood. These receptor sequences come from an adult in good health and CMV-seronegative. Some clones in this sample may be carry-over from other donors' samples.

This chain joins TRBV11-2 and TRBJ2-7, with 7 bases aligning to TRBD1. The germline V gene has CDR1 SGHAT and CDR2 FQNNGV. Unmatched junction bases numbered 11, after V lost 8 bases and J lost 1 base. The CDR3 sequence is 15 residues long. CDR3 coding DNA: TGTGCCAGCGGGAAACAGGGGTCGCCGTCCTACGAGCAGTACTTC. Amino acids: CASGKQGSPSYEQYF. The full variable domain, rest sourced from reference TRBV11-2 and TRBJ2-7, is EAGVAQSPRYKIIEKRQSVAFWCNPISGHATLYWYQQILGQGPKLLIQFQNNGVVDDSQLPKDRFSAERLKGVDSTLKIQPAKLEDSAVYLCASGKQGSPSYEQYFGPGTRLTVT.

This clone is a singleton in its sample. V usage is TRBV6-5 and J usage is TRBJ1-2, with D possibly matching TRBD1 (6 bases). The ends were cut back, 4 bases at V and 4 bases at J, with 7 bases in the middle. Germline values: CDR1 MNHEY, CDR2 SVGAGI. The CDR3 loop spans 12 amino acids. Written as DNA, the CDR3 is TGTGCCAGCAGTTTGACAGGCTATGGCTACACCTTC. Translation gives CASSLTGYGYTF.

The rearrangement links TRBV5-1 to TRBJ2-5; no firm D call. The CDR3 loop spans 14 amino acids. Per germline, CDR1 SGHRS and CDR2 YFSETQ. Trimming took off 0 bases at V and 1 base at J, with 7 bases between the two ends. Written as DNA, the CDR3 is TGCGCCAGCAGCTTGGGCGTCGGCCAAGAGACCCAGTACTTC. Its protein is CASSLGVGQETQYF.

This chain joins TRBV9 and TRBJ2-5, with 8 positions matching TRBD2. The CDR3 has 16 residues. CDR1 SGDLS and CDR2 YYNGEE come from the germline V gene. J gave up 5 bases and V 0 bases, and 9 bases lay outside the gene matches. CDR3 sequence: CASSVGPGGAEETQYF. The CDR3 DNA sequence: TGTGCCAGCAGCGTAGGTCCGGGGGGGGCGGAGGAGACCCAGTACTTC.